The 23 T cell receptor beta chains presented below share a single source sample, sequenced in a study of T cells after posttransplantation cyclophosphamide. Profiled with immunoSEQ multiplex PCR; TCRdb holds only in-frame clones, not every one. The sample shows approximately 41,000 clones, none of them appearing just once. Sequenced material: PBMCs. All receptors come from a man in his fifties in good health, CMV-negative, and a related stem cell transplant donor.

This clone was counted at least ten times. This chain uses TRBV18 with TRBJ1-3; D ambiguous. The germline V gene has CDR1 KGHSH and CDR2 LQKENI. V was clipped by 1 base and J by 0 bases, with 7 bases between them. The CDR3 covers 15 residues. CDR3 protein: CASSPRLSSGNTIYF. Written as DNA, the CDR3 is TGTGCCAGCTCACCACGACTGTCCTCTGGAAACACCATATATTTT. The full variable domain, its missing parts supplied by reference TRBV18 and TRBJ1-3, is NAGVMQNPRHLVRRRGQEARLRCSPMKGHSHVYWYRQLPEEGLKFMVYLQKENIIDESGMPKERFSAEFPKEGPSILRIQQVVRGDSAAYFCASSPRLSSGNTIYFGEGSWLTVV.

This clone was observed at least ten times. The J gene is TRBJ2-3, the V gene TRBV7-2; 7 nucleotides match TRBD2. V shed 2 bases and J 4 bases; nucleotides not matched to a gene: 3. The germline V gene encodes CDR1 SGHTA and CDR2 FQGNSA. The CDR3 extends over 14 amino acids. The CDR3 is CASSLTSAPDTQYF. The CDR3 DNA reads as TGTGCCAGCAGCTTAACTAGCGCGCCAGATACGCAGTATTTT.

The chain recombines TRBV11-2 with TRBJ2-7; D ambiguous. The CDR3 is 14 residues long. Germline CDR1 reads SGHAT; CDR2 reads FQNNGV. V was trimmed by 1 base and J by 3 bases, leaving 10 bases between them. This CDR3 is CASSLVAAVYEQYF. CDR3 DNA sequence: TGTGCCAGCAGCTTAGTGGCGGCAGTCTACGAGCAGTACTTC.

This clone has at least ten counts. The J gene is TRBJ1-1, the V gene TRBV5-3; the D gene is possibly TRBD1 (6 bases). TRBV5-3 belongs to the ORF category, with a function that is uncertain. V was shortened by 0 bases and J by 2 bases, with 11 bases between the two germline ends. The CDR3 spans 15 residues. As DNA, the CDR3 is TGTGCCAGAAGCTTGGACAGGGCCGGCAACACTGAAGCTTTCTTT. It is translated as CARSLDRAGNTEAFF.

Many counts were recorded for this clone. In DNA, the CDR3 is TGTGCCAGCAGCTCACAGGGGGCCGAGGGTGGCTACACCTTC. Translated, it gives CASSSQGAEGGYTF. The chain is built from TRBV5-4 and TRBJ1-2; 9 bases line up with TRBD1. Trimming took 3 bases from V and 7 from J; bases not matched to a gene: 7. This CDR3 is 14 amino acids long. CDR1 and CDR2 from the germline V gene are SGHNT and YYREEE (reference sequence).

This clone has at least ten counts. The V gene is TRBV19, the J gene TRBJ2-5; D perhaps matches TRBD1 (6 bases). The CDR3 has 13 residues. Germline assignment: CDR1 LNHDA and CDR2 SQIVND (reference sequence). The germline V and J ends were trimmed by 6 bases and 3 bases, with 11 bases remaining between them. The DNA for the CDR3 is TGTGCCAGTAGCCCTCAGGGGAAAGAGACCCAGTACTTC. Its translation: CASSPQGKETQYF.

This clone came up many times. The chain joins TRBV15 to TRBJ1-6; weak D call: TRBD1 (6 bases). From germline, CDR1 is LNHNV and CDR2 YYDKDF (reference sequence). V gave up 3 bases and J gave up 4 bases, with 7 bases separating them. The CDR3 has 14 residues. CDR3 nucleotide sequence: TGTGCCACCAGCAGGGGACAATATAATTCACCCCTCCACTTT. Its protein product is CATSRGQYNSPLHF.

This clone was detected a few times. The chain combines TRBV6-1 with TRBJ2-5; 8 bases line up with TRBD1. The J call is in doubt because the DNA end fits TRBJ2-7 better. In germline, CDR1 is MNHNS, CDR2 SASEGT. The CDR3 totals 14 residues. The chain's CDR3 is CASSEVGQGSEQYF. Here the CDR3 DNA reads TGTGCCAGCAGTGAAGTAGGACAGGGTTCCGAGCAGTACTTC.

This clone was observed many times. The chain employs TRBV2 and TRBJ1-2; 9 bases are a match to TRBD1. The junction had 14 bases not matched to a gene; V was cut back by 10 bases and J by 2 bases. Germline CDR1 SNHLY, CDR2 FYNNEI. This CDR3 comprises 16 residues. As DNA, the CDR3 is TGTGCCACCCATTCCAGGACAGGGGCGATCAACTATGGCTACACCTTC. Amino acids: CATHSRTGAINYGYTF.

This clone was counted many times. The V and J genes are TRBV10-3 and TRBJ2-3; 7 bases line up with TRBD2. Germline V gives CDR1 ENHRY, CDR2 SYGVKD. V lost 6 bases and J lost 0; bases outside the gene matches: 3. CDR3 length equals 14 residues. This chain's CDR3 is CAIRWDYSTDTQYF. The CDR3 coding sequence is TGTGCCATCAGATGGGACTATAGCACAGATACGCAGTATTTT.

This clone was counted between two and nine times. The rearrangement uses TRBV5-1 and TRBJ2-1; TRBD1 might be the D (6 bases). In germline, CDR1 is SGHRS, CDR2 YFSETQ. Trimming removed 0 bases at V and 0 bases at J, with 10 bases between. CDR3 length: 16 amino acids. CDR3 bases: TGCGCCAGCAGCTTGGATGGGGACAACTCCTACAATGAGCAGTTCTTC. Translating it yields CASSLDGDNSYNEQFF.

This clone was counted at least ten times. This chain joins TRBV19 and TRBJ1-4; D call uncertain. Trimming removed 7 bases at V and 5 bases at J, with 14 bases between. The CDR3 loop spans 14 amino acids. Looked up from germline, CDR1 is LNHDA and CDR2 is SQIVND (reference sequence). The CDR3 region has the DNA TGTGCCAGTACTTGGGGAGTCCAGAATGAAAAACTGTTTTTT. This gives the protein CASTWGVQNEKLFF. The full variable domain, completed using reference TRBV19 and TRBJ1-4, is DGGITQSPKYLFRKEGQNVTLSCEQNLNHDAMYWYRQDPGQGLRLIYYSQIVNDFQKGDIAEGYSVSREKKESFPLTVTSAQKNPTAFYLCASTWGVQNEKLFFGSGTQLSVL.

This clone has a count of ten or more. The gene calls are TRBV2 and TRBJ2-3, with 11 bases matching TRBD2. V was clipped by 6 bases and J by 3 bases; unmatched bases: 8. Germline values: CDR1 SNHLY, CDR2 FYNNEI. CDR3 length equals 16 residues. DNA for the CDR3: TGTGCCAGCAGAAAGACTAGCGGGATTCTGACAGATACGCAGTATTTT. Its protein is CASRKTSGILTDTQYF.

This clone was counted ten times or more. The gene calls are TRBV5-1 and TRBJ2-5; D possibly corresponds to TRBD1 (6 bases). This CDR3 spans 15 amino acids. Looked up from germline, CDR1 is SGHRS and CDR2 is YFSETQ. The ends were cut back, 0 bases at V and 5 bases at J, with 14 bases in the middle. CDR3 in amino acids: CASSLGQGRYETQYF. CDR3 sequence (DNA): TGCGCCAGCAGCTTGGGGCAGGGGCGTTACGAGACCCAGTACTTC.

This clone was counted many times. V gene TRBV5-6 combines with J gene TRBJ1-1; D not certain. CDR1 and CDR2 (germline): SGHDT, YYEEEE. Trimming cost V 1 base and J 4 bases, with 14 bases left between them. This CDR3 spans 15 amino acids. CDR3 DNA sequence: TGTGCCAGCAGCTTGTCCCCTCGGGCGGGCACTGAAGCTTTCTTT. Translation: CASSLSPRAGTEAFF.

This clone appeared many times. The CDR3 DNA follows: TGTGCCAGCAGTCGACGAGACGGGACAGGCATGGGAGCTTTCTTT. Amino acid sequence: CASSRRDGTGMGAFF. V is TRBV6-5 and J is TRBJ1-1, with TRBD1 matching 8 bases. Germline V lookup: CDR1 MNHEY, CDR2 SVGAGI. The CDR3 sequence is 15 residues long. The V segment lost 5 bases and the J segment 10 bases; nucleotides outside the gene matches: 15.

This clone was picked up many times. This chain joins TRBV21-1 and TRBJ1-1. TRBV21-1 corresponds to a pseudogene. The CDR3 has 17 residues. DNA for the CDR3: TGTGCCAGCAGCAAAAGAGAGGCGGCCCCTATGAACACTGAAGCTTTCTTT. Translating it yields CASSKREAAPMNTEAFF.

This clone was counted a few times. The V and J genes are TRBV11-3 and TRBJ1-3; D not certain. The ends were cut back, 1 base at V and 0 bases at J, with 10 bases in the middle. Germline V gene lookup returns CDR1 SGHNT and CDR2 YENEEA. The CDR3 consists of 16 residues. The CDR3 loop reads CASSLVGGRSGNTIYF. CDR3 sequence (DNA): TGTGCCAGCAGCTTAGTCGGCGGGCGCTCTGGAAACACCATATATTTT.

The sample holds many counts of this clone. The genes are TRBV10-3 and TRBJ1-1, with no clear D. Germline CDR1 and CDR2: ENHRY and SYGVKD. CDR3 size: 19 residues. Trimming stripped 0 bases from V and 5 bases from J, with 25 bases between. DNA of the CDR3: TGTGCCATCAGTGAGTCGTTTGGCGGCCCTCTTTCGAACCGGACTGAAGCTTTCTTT. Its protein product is CAISESFGGPLSNRTEAFF.

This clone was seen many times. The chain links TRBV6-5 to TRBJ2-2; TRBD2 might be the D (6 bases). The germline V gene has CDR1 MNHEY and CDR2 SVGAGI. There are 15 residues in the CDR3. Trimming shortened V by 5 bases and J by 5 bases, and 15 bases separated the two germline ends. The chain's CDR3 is CASSRVSGETGELFF. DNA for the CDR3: TGTGCCAGCAGTCGGGTATCGGGGGAGACCGGGGAGCTGTTTTTT.

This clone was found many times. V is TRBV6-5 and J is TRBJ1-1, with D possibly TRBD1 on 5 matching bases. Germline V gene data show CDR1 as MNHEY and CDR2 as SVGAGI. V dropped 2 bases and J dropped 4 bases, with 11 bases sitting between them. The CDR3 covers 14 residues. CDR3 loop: CASSYNQGSTEAFF. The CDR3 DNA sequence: TGTGCCAGCAGTTACAACCAGGGAAGCACTGAAGCTTTCTTT.

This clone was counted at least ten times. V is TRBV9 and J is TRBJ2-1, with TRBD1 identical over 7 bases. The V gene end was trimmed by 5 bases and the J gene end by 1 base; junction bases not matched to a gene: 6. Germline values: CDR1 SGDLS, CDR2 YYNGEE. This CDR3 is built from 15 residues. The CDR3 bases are TGTGCCAGCAGTGAACCGGGACAGTCCTACAATGAGCAGTTCTTC. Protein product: CASSEPGQSYNEQFF.

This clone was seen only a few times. CDR3 coding DNA: TGTGCCAGCAGCCCAGGCGACGGCCGCATGAACACTGAAGCTTTCTTT. Its protein is CASSPGDGRMNTEAFF. The chain recombines TRBV9 with TRBJ1-1; D not certain. V lost 4 bases to trimming and J lost 0 bases, with 16 bases between them. Per germline, CDR1 SGDLS and CDR2 YYNGEE. This CDR3 is 16 amino acids long.